In its sample, the clone carrying this TCR beta chain was seen many times. Its specificity is not known. The sample comes from a study of T-cell reconstitution after alpha-beta-depleted transplantation in children. Study observations and caveats: At around two months after transplant, the alpha-beta T cells were reportedly derived from several hundred expanded clones that came from non-depleted graft cells.

Unique molecular identifiers were incorporated into the prepared TCRbeta library. TCRdb reanalysed the PCR reads using MiXCR and keeps one entry per CDR3 protein. The table records approximately 150,000 distinct CDR3 sequences, roughly 8.8% of them present only once. The CDR3 has 14 amino acids. Looked up from germline, CDR1 is ENHRY and CDR2 is SYGVKD. V shed 6 bases and J shed 4 bases, with 15 bases lying between them. This receptor was identified in a female patient aged 2 to 10 who had a stem cell transplant for congenital amegakaryocytic thrombocytopenia, so the T cells may come from the graft donor. The rearrangement uses TRBV10-3 and TRBJ1-1; D gene unclear. The source material was PBMCs, mostly from graft donor cells, sampled 180 days after TCRalphabeta/CD19-depleted stem cell transplant. The CDR3 loop is CAIRAPGPGTEAFF. In DNA, the CDR3 is TGTGCCATCAGGGCCCCCGGGCCAGGCACTGAAGCTTTCTTT.